This T cell receptor beta chain was identified during a study of shared clonotypes between healthy human individuals (dated by TCRdb to the early 2020s). About the full investigation: Three men and two women, aged 18 to 49 years, made up the cohort. For each donor, three plates each were used for CD4 naive and CD4 memory, two plates were used for CD8 naive, and one plate was used for CD8 memory. To estimate repertoire size and how much clonotypes are shared between individuals, the study performed deep sequencing of blood TCR repertoires from roughly five healthy adults. To increase sequencing depth and limit assay-specific biases, different laboratories used diverse techniques to prepare libraries and sequence TCR repertoires. Each donor's leukapheresis produced roughly between about 0.9 and 9.5 billion PBMCs.

About this clone: Its antigen remains undetermined. Per-nucleotide qualities are absent, and no much larger clonotype sits a single base away.

Spanning cysteine to phenylalanine, the CDR3 consists of 16 amino acids. This entry keeps only the CDR3 DNA: 48 bases, framed from base 1. From a lookup of the germline V gene (reference sequence), CDR1 and CDR2 are MNHEY and SMNVEV. V sheds 5 bases and J sheds 5 bases, leaving 19 bases between their ends. Healthy HIV-negative adults with no recently reported acute infections or vaccinations were included as donors. Only Caucasian adults living in Nashville, Tennessee, USA were represented among the donors. Magnetic negative selection was used to enrich CD4+ T cells, after which naive cells were positively selected on CD45RA and the negative fraction became the memory subset. Blood was collected by leukapheresis, and PBMCs were isolated by Ficoll-Histopaque density gradient centrifugation and then cryopreserved in liquid nitrogen vapor phase. Analytical flow cytometry was used to check the purity and quantity of every magnetically sorted T cell population. From each sorted fraction, genomic DNA was isolated and quantified by UV absorbance on a Nanodrop 2000c.

Using the deep immunoSEQ assay, TCR CDR3 regions were amplified from genomic DNA by multiplex PCR. For each cell subset, the extracted genomic DNA was distributed evenly across all wells of several immunoSEQ 96-well plates, and each plate served as one replicate. For sorted subsets, each replicate PCR was loaded with approximately 200 ng genomic DNA, equivalent to 25,000 to 35,000 T cell genomes. Purified libraries were measured with a Qubit 3.0 fluorometer, size-checked on a Bioanalyzer 2100, and measured again with the KAPA Library Quantification kit. Every immunoSEQ 96-well plate was sequenced on a dedicated single-read 150-cycle Illumina NextSeq 550 flow cell. In the paper's pipeline: Because only junctional sequences without quality scores were contained in the immunoSEQ output, filtering matching that applied to full-length reads could not be performed. Sequences were annotated with PyIR, a Python wrapper for IgBLAST v1.9, and V/J genes and CDR3 were assigned using IMGT germline references. Reads were filtered out if the reads had weak V/J assignments (E-value above 1e-6), no CDR3, stop codons, out-of-frame junctions, or ambiguous translated residues. A V3J clonotype was defined by an identical inferred V gene, J gene, and CDR3 amino acid sequence. To compute the percentage overlap between repertoires, the number of shared unique clonotypes was divided by the size of the smaller repertoire. RTK rarefaction, the Chao1 estimator, and Recon v2.1 estimates of unobserved clonotypes were used to assess repertoire richness. OLGA was used to compute generation probabilities for all TCRbeta clonotypes that the gDNA method yielded from a handful of donors. TCRdb took this table from immuneACCESS and kept in-frame rearrangements with V and J called. Such tables lack part of the clones; where checked against another copy, unresolved V genes explain under half of the gap, and the rest is unexplained. V and J calls and clone size are those listed in that table; D and trimming were worked out from the DNA. The sample includes approximately 2.3 million clones, with approximately 93% observed a single time. Roughly 0.36% of the sample is taken by the ten largest.

The full study reports these points: Clonotypes shared by all four sorted-subset donors showed higher generation probabilities than non-shared clonotypes. Based on pairwise subsampling, the degree of clonotype sharing among donors was expected to be affected by sequencing depth. Larger estimated clonotype richness was generally found for naive subsets than for memory subsets. Sharing across several donors was observed for around 5% of naive CD4, under 4% of naive CD8, over 2% of memory CD4, and about 0.4% of memory CD8 clonotypes. Because the study included a small number of donors, the genetic and exposure-history diversity represented was limited. Sampling was restricted to blood, and TCR repertoires in tissues likely differ from the TCR repertoires found in blood. Rarefaction of sorted-subset datasets indicated incomplete sequencing despite the large sequencing depth.

Sequencing used naive CD4+ T cells from PBMCs. Per the publication, the cell subset or site label means: CD45RA+ positively selected. This receptor was taken from a young man in good health. Some clones in this sample may be carry-over from other donors' samples. Here the chain combines TRBV27 and TRBJ2-1; the D gene is perhaps TRBD2, on 6 matching bases. The base sequence is TGTGCCAGCAGTCCGGAGCCGCTAGCGCCCCACAATGAGCAGTTCTTC. Its translation reads: CASSPEPLAPHNEQFF.